One and the same sample provided the 27 T cell receptor beta chains below, sequenced in a study of blood T cell repertoires in COVID-19. Assay used: immunoSEQ multiplex PCR; TCRdb lists only in-frame clones, some missing. The repertoire holds about 290,000 clones, with about nine tenths as singletons. Specimen: peripheral blood. Receptors were obtained from a woman aged 40 to 50 who had recovered from COVID-19.

The V and J genes are TRBV29-1 and TRBJ2-2; no definite D call. There are 13 residues in the CDR3. Looked up from germline, CDR1 is SQVTM and CDR2 is ANQGSEA. V lost 3 bases, J lost 3 bases, and 8 bases lay in between. The CDR3 here is CSVDSEYTGELFF. CDR3 coding DNA: TGCAGCGTTGACTCCGAGTACACCGGGGAGCTGTTTTTT.

V gene TRBV9 combines with J gene TRBJ2-7, with TRBD1 matching over 8 bases. The CDR3 runs to 14 residues. The trim removed 4 bases at V and 0 bases at J, leaving 3 bases unmatched. Germline V gene sequence: CDR1 SGDLS, CDR2 YYNGEE. CDR3 bases: TGTGCCAGCAGCCCCAGGGGGCCCTCCTACGAGCAGTACTTC. Its translation: CASSPRGPSYEQYF.

The chain uses TRBV11-1 and TRBJ1-1; TRBD1 agrees at 8 bases. The CDR3 runs to 15 residues. The V gene's germline CDR1 is SGHAT and CDR2 FQDESV (reference sequence). Trimming took 6 bases from V and 4 from J; bases not matched to a gene: 10. The CDR3 nucleotides read TGTGCCAGCAGAACTATGCAGGGGGCGATCACTGAAGCTTTCTTT. Its translation is CASRTMQGAITEAFF. Using reference TRBV11-1 and TRBJ1-1 for the parts outside the CDR3, the full variable domain is EAEVAQSPRYKITEKSQAVAFWCDPISGHATLYWYRQILGQGPELLVQFQDESVVDDSQLPKDRFSAERLKGVDSTLKIQPAELGDSAMYLCASRTMQGAITEAFFGQGTRLTVV.

Regarding this clone: Other DNA sequences within the sample encode an identical CDR3. J is TRBJ2-2 and V is TRBV5-1, with TRBD1 matching 8 bases. CDR3 size: 16 residues. Germline values: CDR1 SGHRS, CDR2 YFSETQ. V trimming: 0 bases; J trimming: 0 bases; junction bases outside the gene matches: 1. CDR3 protein: CASSLGQGTNTGELFF. For the CDR3, the DNA is TGCGCCAGCAGCTTGGGACAGGGGACGAACACCGGGGAGCTGTTTTTT.

The chain couples TRBV7-9 to TRBJ2-7, with D maybe TRBD2 (5 bases). Germline V gives CDR1 SEHNR, CDR2 FQNEAQ (reference sequence). The CDR3 is 13 amino acids. V dropped 5 bases and J dropped 7 bases, with 15 bases sitting between them. CDR3 nucleotide sequence: TGTGCCAGCAGCCGCGGCGGAAGCGGTGAGCAGTACTTC. It yields the protein CASSRGGSGEQYF.

The chain links TRBV3-1 (or the pseudogene TRBV3-2) to TRBJ2-7; D unclear. Looked up from germline, CDR1 is LGHDT and CDR2 is YNNKEL (reference sequence). The CDR3 spans 14 residues. Deletions cut 6 bases from V and 1 base from J, with 13 bases between. The CDR3 protein is CASSPAFDSYEQYF. The CDR3 DNA is TGTGCCAGCAGTCCAGCGTTCGATTCCTACGAGCAGTACTTC.

The rearrangement uses TRBV9 and TRBJ1-2; a possible D gene is TRBD1 (6 bases). The V gene lost 4 bases and the J gene lost 7 bases, with 11 bases spanning the gap. In germline, CDR1 is SGDLS, CDR2 YYNGEE. This CDR3 spans 12 amino acids. The CDR3 region has the DNA TGTGCCAGCAGCTCCGGGACATCTGGCTACACCTTC. It yields the protein CASSSGTSGYTF.

The V gene is TRBV10-3, the J gene TRBJ2-1; 7 nucleotides match TRBD2. This CDR3 has 14 residues. The germline V gene encodes CDR1 ENHRY and CDR2 SYGVKD. V lost 10 bases and J lost 2; bases outside the gene matches: 8. CDR3 bases: TGTGCCACAACCCCAGGGACTACCTACAATGAGCAGTTCTTC. Translating it yields CATTPGTTYNEQFF.

This clone occurred once. CDR3 in amino acids: CASSPQDRVFQETQYF. For the CDR3, the DNA is TGTGCCAGCTCACCACAGGACAGGGTATTCCAAGAGACCCAGTACTTC. The chain couples TRBV18 to TRBJ2-5, with 8 positions matching TRBD1. This CDR3 region has 16 residues. Germline V CDR1 and CDR2: KGHSH, LQKENI. The V and J ends lost 1 base and 1 base, in that order; junction bases with no gene match: 5.

The genes are TRBV18 and TRBJ2-7; tentatively, D is TRBD2 (6 bases). This CDR3 is 13 amino acids long. Germline V gene sequence: CDR1 KGHSH, CDR2 LQKENI. Trimming removed 3 bases from V and 4 bases from J, with 10 bases in between. This CDR3 reads CASSPQGGYEQYF. The CDR3 nucleotides read TGTGCCAGCTCACCGCAGGGAGGATACGAGCAGTACTTC.

This clone came up a few times. The V call is TRBV19, the J call TRBJ2-7; 9 bases match TRBD1. Germline CDR1 LNHDA, CDR2 SQIVND (reference sequence). Trimming removed 1 base from V and 2 bases from J; junction bases left unmatched: 3. The CDR3 runs 15 residues. CDR3 DNA: TGTGCCAGTAGTATAGGTGGGACAGGGCCCTACGAGCAGTACTTC. Encoded protein: CASSIGGTGPYEQYF.

The chain links TRBV6-5 to TRBJ1-2; the D gene is possibly TRBD1 (6 bases). The length of the CDR3 is 15 residues. V shed 8 bases and J shed 0 bases, with 16 bases lying between them. Germline loops: CDR1 MNHEY, CDR2 SVGAGI. The CDR3 spells CASRSPTGTNYGYTF. DNA of the CDR3: TGTGCCAGCCGATCTCCCACAGGGACTAACTATGGCTACACCTTC.

The chain links TRBV6-2 or TRBV6-3 to TRBJ1-5; D perhaps matches TRBD1 (5 bases). The CDR3 covers 19 residues. Deletions cut 0 bases from V and 7 bases from J, with 25 bases between. Germline values: CDR1 MNHEY, CDR2 SVGEGT. The CDR3 DNA sequence: TGTGCCAGCAGTTACTCCCTCGCGGGGGAGTCCCACTTCAACCAGCCCCAGCATTTT. Its protein product is CASSYSLAGESHFNQPQHF.

This clone appeared once. The chain carries TRBV21-1 and TRBJ2-7; TRBD1 is taken as the D call from the table, unchecked against the DNA. TRBV21-1 is noted as a pseudogene. The CDR3 sequence is 14 residues long. CDR3 sequence (DNA): TGTGCCAGCAGCAAACTGGCAGGCTGCTACGAGCAGTACTTC. As protein: CASSKLAGCYEQYF.

J is TRBJ2-2 and V is TRBV19; 8 nucleotides match TRBD2. V shed 7 bases, J shed 6 bases, and the junction held 7 bases outside the gene matches. Germline V gene lookup returns CDR1 LNHDA and CDR2 SQIVND (reference sequence). The CDR3 runs to 14 residues. The CDR3 loop is CASTGTSWAGELFF. The CDR3 DNA reads as TGTGCCAGTACCGGGACTAGTTGGGCCGGGGAGCTGTTTTTT.

The chain has TRBV13 and TRBJ1-5, with unresolved D. The V end lost 0 bases, the J end lost 1 base, and 10 bases lay between the germline ends. The CDR3 loop spans 16 amino acids. Germline V gene sequence: CDR1 PRHDT, CDR2 FYEKMQ (reference sequence). The CDR3 spells CASSLGSPGSNQPQHF. The CDR3 DNA sequence: TGTGCCAGCAGCTTAGGGTCACCGGGGAGCAATCAGCCCCAGCATTTT.

The chain recombines TRBV2 with TRBJ2-7; 9 bases agree with TRBD1. Per the germline V gene, CDR1 is SNHLY and CDR2 is FYNNEI. The CDR3 covers 14 residues. V shed 7 bases, J shed 5 bases, and the junction held 9 bases outside the gene matches. CDR3 sequence reads: CASNPGQGGHEQYF. In DNA form, the CDR3 reads TGTGCCAGCAACCCGGGACAGGGCGGCCACGAGCAGTACTTC.

V usage is TRBV9 and J usage is TRBJ2-1, with 8 bases matching TRBD1. Looked up from germline, CDR1 is SGDLS and CDR2 is YYNGEE. Trimming at V came to 2 bases and at J to 10 bases, leaving 11 bases not matched to a gene. The CDR3 length is 15 residues. In DNA form, the CDR3 reads TGTGCCAGCAGCGTCGGACAGGGAAGGACTACCGAGCAGTTCTTC. Its translation is CASSVGQGRTTEQFF.

In this sample, this clone turned up once. The rearrangement links TRBV19 to TRBJ2-1, with 7 nucleotides matching TRBD2. Germline CDR1 and CDR2: LNHDA and SQIVND (reference sequence). V dropped 4 bases and J dropped 4; count of bases not matched to a gene: 19. The length of the CDR3 is 19 residues. The CDR3 reads CASSRGDYLRGGVYNEQFF. CDR3 nucleotides: TGTGCCAGTAGTAGAGGGGACTACCTTAGGGGAGGGGTTTACAATGAGCAGTTCTTC.

This chain joins TRBV2 and TRBJ1-5; 7 nucleotides match TRBD1. The CDR3 has 14 amino acids. CDR1 and CDR2 from the germline V gene are SNHLY and FYNNEI. V dropped 6 bases and J dropped 4; count of bases not matched to a gene: 6. As DNA, the CDR3 is TGTGCCAGCAGCGAACAGGGGCTAAATCAGCCCCAGCATTTT. This codes for CASSEQGLNQPQHF.

The chain links TRBV18 to TRBJ2-1, with D possibly TRBD1 on 5 matching bases. CDR3 size: 16 residues. Looked up from germline, CDR1 is KGHSH and CDR2 is LQKENI. Trimming removed 0 bases from V and 4 bases from J, with 13 bases in between. DNA for the CDR3: TGTGCCAGCTCACCACCGAACCAGGGTGGTTACAATGAGCAGTTCTTC. Translation: CASSPPNQGGYNEQFF. Together with reference TRBV18 and TRBJ2-1, the CDR3 gives the full variable domain: NAGVMQNPRHLVRRRGQEARLRCSPMKGHSHVYWYRQLPEEGLKFMVYLQKENIIDESGMPKERFSAEFPKEGPSILRIQQVVRGDSAAYFCASSPPNQGGYNEQFFGPGTRLTVL.

This chain joins TRBV19 and TRBJ2-3; the D gene is possibly TRBD2 (6 bases). The germline V and J ends were trimmed by 3 bases and 1 base, with 8 bases remaining between them. Germline V gene lookup returns CDR1 LNHDA and CDR2 SQIVND (reference sequence). This CDR3 comprises 14 residues. Written as DNA, the CDR3 is TGTGCCAGTAGTATGGCTAGCGGCACAGATACGCAGTATTTT. Amino acids: CASSMASGTDTQYF.

The rearrangement links TRBV19 to TRBJ2-2; 7 bases agree with TRBD1. This CDR3 is built from 14 residues. Trimming took 3 bases from V and 8 from J; bases not matched to a gene: 6. In germline, CDR1 is LNHDA, CDR2 SQIVND (reference sequence). CDR3 DNA: TGTGCCAGTAGTATTGCCAGGGGGTCGGGGGAGCTGTTTTTT. It translates to CASSIARGSGELFF. The full variable domain, in which reference TRBV19 and TRBJ2-2 provide the parts outside the CDR3, is DGGITQSPKYLFRKEGQNVTLSCEQNLNHDAMYWYRQDPGQGLRLIYYSQIVNDFQKGDIAEGYSVSREKKESFPLTVTSAQKNPTAFYLCASSIARGSGELFFGEGSRLTVL.

This clone was detected a few times. The V gene is TRBV6-2 or TRBV6-3, the J gene TRBJ1-5, with D uncertain. CDR3 size: 12 residues. The germline gives CDR1 MNHEY, CDR2 SVGEGT. Trimming left V 3 bases short and J 9 bases short, with 9 bases between. CDR3 in DNA: TGTGCCAGCAGTTATACGGAGAGGCCCCAGCATTTT. This codes for CASSYTERPQHF.

CDR3 sequence: CASGNGLAGETQYF. CDR3 DNA: TGTGCCAGCGGAAACGGACTAGCGGGAGAGACCCAGTACTTC. The J gene is TRBJ2-5, the V gene TRBV7-9, with TRBD2 identical over 11 bases. J was trimmed by 4 bases and V by 8 bases; bases with no gene match: 6. The CDR3 has 14 residues. Germline values: CDR1 SEHNR, CDR2 FQNEAQ (reference sequence).

The chain is built from TRBV27 and TRBJ1-1; 9 positions match TRBD1. Germline V lookup: CDR1 MNHEY, CDR2 SMNVEV (reference sequence). The V segment lost 3 bases and the J segment 4 bases; nucleotides outside the gene matches: 12. The CDR3 has 17 amino acids. The CDR3 DNA follows: TGTGCCAGCAGTTTCTACTGGGGACAGGGAGCGGGCACTGAAGCTTTCTTT. Translated, it gives CASSFYWGQGAGTEAFF.

The chain recombines TRBV2 with TRBJ2-2; D perhaps matches TRBD1 (5 bases). The length of the CDR3 is 12 residues. V was cut by 8 bases and J by 7 bases, with 11 bases left in between. CDR1 is SNHLY, CDR2 FYNNEI, per germline. The CDR3 nucleotides are TGTGCCAGCGGGCAGGGAAGCGGGGAGCTGTTTTTT. Its translation: CASGQGSGELFF.